The next 15 T cell receptor beta chains were all read from a single sample in a study of OX40 agonist ivuxolimab in advanced cancers. This table comes from immunoSEQ multiplex PCR, and its TCRdb copy is limited to in-frame clones, with some not included. In the table there are 75,000 to 100,000 clones, about 84% of which are singletons. Source: CD4+ or CD8+ T cells sorted from blood, taken in a trial of the OX40 agonist ivuxolimab. These receptors came from an adult with an advanced solid tumor such as melanoma, head and neck, liver or kidney cancer.

This chain connects TRBV4-2 to TRBJ2-7; D is unresolved. CDR3 size: 12 residues. The germline V and J ends were trimmed by 5 bases and 7 bases, with 12 bases remaining between them. In germline, CDR1 is LGHNA, CDR2 YNFKEQ. The CDR3 bases are TGTGCCAGCAGCTCTAAGTGGGGAGAGCAGTACTTC. Its translation: CASSSKWGEQYF.

V usage is TRBV6-5 and J usage is TRBJ2-7, with 10 bases that match TRBD2. The CDR3 is 13 residues long. V gave up 4 bases and J gave up 3 bases; unmatched junction bases: 0. From germline, CDR1 is MNHEY and CDR2 SVGAGI. Here the CDR3 DNA reads TGTGCCAGCAGTTCTAGCGGGGGCTACGAGCAGTACTTC. Amino acid sequence: CASSSSGGYEQYF.

This rearrangement joins TRBV9 to TRBJ2-1; 12 nucleotides line up with TRBD1. CDR3 size: 18 residues. After removal of 0 bases from V and 6 bases from J, the junction contained 10 bases not matched to a gene. Germline values: CDR1 SGDLS, CDR2 YYNGEE. CDR3 coding DNA: TGTGCCAGCAGCGTAGTGAGGGACAGGGGGCGAGTCGGCAATGAGCAGTTCTTC. It is translated as CASSVVRDRGRVGNEQFF.

This chain links TRBV6-7 with TRBJ1-4; D is uncertain. TRBV6-7 is placed among ORFs of uncertain function. V lost 4 bases and J 5 bases, leaving 17 bases between the germline ends. This CDR3 has 16 residues. The CDR3 DNA is TGTGCCAGCAGTTCGATGAGGGCGCGGGTCAATGAAAAACTGTTTTTT. Translating it yields CASSSMRARVNEKLFF.

This chain links TRBV7-9 with TRBJ2-7, with D tentatively TRBD2 (6 bases). This CDR3 is 13 amino acids long. The germline V gene encodes CDR1 SEHNR and CDR2 FQNEAQ (reference sequence). Trimming took off 8 bases at V and 4 bases at J, with 15 bases between the two ends. The CDR3 reads CASGRSITYEQYF. The CDR3 nucleotides read TGTGCCAGCGGGAGGTCCATAACTTACGAGCAGTACTTC.

This sequence joins TRBV5-4 and TRBJ2-5; D gene uncertain. Germline CDR1 reads SGHNT; CDR2 reads YYREEE (reference sequence). V was pared by 1 base and J by 5 bases, with 9 bases between. The CDR3 has 13 residues. The CDR3 reads CASSLTRSETQYF. The CDR3 coding sequence is TGTGCCAGCAGCTTGACCCGGAGCGAGACCCAGTACTTC. The full variable domain, in which reference TRBV5-4 and TRBJ2-5 provide the parts outside the CDR3, is ETGVTQSPTHLIKTRGQQVTLRCSSQSGHNTVSWYQQALGQGPQFIFQYYREEENGRGNFPPRFSGLQFPNYSSELNVNALELDDSALYLCASSLTRSETQYFGPGTRLLVL.

The rearrangement uses TRBV5-4 and TRBJ1-1; D is perhaps TRBD1 (6 bases). The CDR3 covers 16 residues. The germline V gene has CDR1 SGHNT and CDR2 YYREEE (reference sequence). The V end lost 4 bases, the J end lost 0 bases, and 16 bases lay between the germline ends. The CDR3 sequence: CASSLEGGTMNTEAFF. In nucleotides, the CDR3 is TGTGCCAGCAGCCTCGAAGGGGGGACAATGAACACTGAAGCTTTCTTT.

V and J are TRBV6-5 and TRBJ1-1, with a tentative D call TRBD1 (5 bases). The CDR3 has 13 amino acids. Germline V gene data show CDR1 as MNHEY and CDR2 as SVGAGI. V lost 7 bases, J lost 2 bases, and 11 bases lay in between. In nucleotides, the CDR3 is TGTGCCAGCACCGAACAGGATAACACTGAAGCTTTCTTT. Translation: CASTEQDNTEAFF.

This chain links TRBV11-2 with TRBJ2-7, with 13 bases fitting TRBD2. The length of the CDR3 is 14 residues. The V gene end was trimmed by 5 bases and the J gene end by 3 bases; junction bases not matched to a gene: 1. Germline V gene sequence: CDR1 SGHAT, CDR2 FQNNGV. The CDR3 DNA reads as TGTGCCAGCAGCAGACTAGCGGGAGGCTACGAGCAGTACTTC. Translated, it gives CASSRLAGGYEQYF.

This clone was counted only a few times. The chain uses TRBV7-6 and TRBJ1-6; D call uncertain. Germline values: CDR1 SGHVS, CDR2 FNYEAQ. The CDR3 is 14 amino acids. Trimming stripped 3 bases from V and 9 bases from J, with 12 bases between. The CDR3 nucleotides are TGTGCCAGCAGCTTCTCCGGGGAGGGTTCACCCCTCCACTTT. Protein: CASSFSGEGSPLHF. The entire variable domain, with the rest obtained from reference TRBV7-6 and TRBJ1-6, is as follows: GAGVSQSPRYKVTKRGQDVALRCDPISGHVSLYWYRQALGQGPEFLTYFNYEAQQDKSGLPNDRFSAERPEGSISTLTIQRTEQRDSAMYRCASSFSGEGSPLHFGNGTRLTVT.

Only a few counts were recorded for this clone. This CDR3 reads CASSVNSNQPQHF. CDR3 in DNA: TGTGCCAGTAGTGTAAATAGCAATCAGCCCCAGCATTTT. The chain joins TRBV19 to TRBJ1-5, with D unclear. V was cut by 5 bases and J by 0 bases, with 5 bases left in between. This CDR3 comprises 13 residues. Germline V gives CDR1 LNHDA, CDR2 SQIVND (reference sequence).

The chain's CDR3 is CASSEGAFQTSNQPQHF. In DNA, the CDR3 is TGTGCCAGCAGTGAGGGGGCCTTTCAGACTAGCAATCAGCCCCAGCATTTT. The chain recombines TRBV2 with TRBJ1-5; weak D call: TRBD1 (6 bases). The CDR3 totals 17 residues. Trimming took off 3 bases at V and 0 bases at J, with 15 bases between the two ends. Germline loops: CDR1 SNHLY, CDR2 FYNNEI. Together with reference TRBV2 and TRBJ1-5, the CDR3 gives the full variable domain: EPEVTQTPSHQVTQMGQEVILRCVPISNHLYFYWYRQILGQKVEFLVSFYNNEISEKSEIFDDQFSVERPDGSNFTLKIRSTKLEDSAMYFCASSEGAFQTSNQPQHFGDGTRLSIL.

This chain links TRBV4-2 with TRBJ2-1; 7 bases map to TRBD2. The CDR3 covers 15 residues. Germline V gene data show CDR1 as LGHNA and CDR2 as YNFKEQ. V shed 4 bases and J 8 bases; nucleotides not matched to a gene: 11. The chain's CDR3 is CASSPFAGARDEQFF. The DNA of the CDR3 is TGTGCCAGCAGCCCCTTCGCGGGAGCGAGGGATGAGCAGTTCTTC.

This sequence joins TRBV2 and TRBJ2-2; 8 bases are shared with TRBD1. Trimming removed 6 bases from V and 5 bases from J; junction bases left unmatched: 5. CDR3 length equals 14 residues. CDR1 and CDR2 (germline): SNHLY, FYNNEI. CDR3 nucleotide sequence: TGTGCCAGCAGAGGACAGGGTGGGACCGGGGAGCTGTTTTTT. It yields the protein CASRGQGGTGELFF.

The gene calls are TRBV5-8 and TRBJ2-5; D gene unclear. Looked up from germline, CDR1 is SGHTS and CDR2 is YDEGEE. This CDR3 contains 11 residues. Trimming removed 7 bases from V and 1 base from J, with 5 bases in between. The CDR3 here is CASPPQETQYF. CDR3 in DNA: TGTGCCAGCCCCCCCCAAGAGACCCAGTACTTC. Drawing the rest from reference TRBV5-8 and TRBJ2-5, the complete variable domain is EAGVTQSPTHLIKTRGQQATLRCSPISGHTSVYWYQQALGLGLQFLLWYDEGEERNRGNFPPRFSGRQFPNYSSELNVNALELEDSALYLCASPPQETQYFGPGTRLLVL.